This T cell receptor (beta chain) was profiled in a study of spatial heterogeneity in lung cancer. Overall study: Where they were available, follow-up PBMC samples were sequenced, at a median of about 2 years after resection.

Time point defined: blood at routine non-recurrence follow-up after resection. TCRdb ran MiXCR on the 5' RACE reads and lists one entry per CDR3 protein. The sample lists over 70,000 distinct CDR3 sequences, about 9.5% occurring once. In this sample, this clonotype turned up many times. CDR3 length: 14 amino acids. The J segment lost 2 bases and the V segment lost 7 bases, leaving 6 bases of the junction unmatched. The germline V gene has CDR1 MDHEN and CDR2 SYDVKM. The sample here was PBMCs, taken at follow-up. The TCR was taken from a female donor with early-stage non-small cell lung cancer. The chain combines TRBV28 with TRBJ2-7; 9 bases are a match to TRBD2. The CDR3 here is CASTLAGKAYEQYF. The CDR3 region has the DNA TGTGCCAGCACCCTAGCGGGGAAAGCCTACGAGCAGTACTTC.